This T cell receptor (beta chain) was captured in a study of PD-1 blockade in classical Hodgkin lymphoma. There was relapse after autologous stem cell transplantation in every patient, and there was variation in brentuximab vedotin exposure. The assay was immunoSEQ multiplex PCR, and TCRdb's table has in-frame clones only and misses some. The sample holds approximately 17,000 clones, about 66% seen once. Unmatched junction bases numbered 10, after V lost 4 bases and J lost 4 bases. The CDR3 totals 14 residues. Germline lookup yields CDR1 SQVTM and CDR2 ANQGSEA. The receptor was isolated from a human donor with classical Hodgkin lymphoma. The chain couples TRBV29-1 to TRBJ2-7; TRBD2 agrees at 7 bases. The material was peripheral blood mononuclear cells (PBMCs), obtained before the second cycle of nivolumab. CDR3 amino acids: CSVVPPGGSYEQYF. CDR3 sequence (DNA): TGCAGCGTTGTTCCCCCGGGAGGTTCTTACGAGCAGTACTTC.